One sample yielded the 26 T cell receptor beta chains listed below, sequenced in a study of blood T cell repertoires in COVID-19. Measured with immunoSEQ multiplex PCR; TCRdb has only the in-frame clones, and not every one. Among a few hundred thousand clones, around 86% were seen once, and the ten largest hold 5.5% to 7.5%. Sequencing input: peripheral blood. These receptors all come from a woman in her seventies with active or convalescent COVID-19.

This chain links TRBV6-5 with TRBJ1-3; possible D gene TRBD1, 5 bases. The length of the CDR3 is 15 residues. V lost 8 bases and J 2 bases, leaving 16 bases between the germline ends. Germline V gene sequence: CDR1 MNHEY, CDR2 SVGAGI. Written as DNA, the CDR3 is TGTGCCAGCGCTGGGGGGGGACGGGCTGGAAACACCATATATTTT. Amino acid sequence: CASAGGGRAGNTIYF.

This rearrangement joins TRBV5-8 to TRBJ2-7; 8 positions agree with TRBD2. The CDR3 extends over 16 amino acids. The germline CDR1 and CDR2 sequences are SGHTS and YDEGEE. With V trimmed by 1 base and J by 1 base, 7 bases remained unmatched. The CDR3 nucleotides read TGTGCCAGCAGCTTGAGCGGGGGCGTTTTTTCCTACGAGCAGTACTTC. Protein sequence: CASSLSGGVFSYEQYF.

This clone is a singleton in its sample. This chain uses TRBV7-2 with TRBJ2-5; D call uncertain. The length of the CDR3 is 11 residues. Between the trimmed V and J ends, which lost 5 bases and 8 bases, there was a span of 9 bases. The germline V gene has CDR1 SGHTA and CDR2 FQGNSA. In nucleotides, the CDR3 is TGTGCCAGCAGCACCCAGGCAACCCAGTACTTC. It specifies CASSTQATQYF. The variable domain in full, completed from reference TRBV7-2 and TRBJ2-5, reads GAGVSQSPSNKVTEKGKDVELRCDPISGHTALYWYRQSLGQGLEFLIYFQGNSAPDKSGLPSDRFSAERTGGSVSTLTIQRTQQEDSAVYLCASSTQATQYFGPGTRLLVL.

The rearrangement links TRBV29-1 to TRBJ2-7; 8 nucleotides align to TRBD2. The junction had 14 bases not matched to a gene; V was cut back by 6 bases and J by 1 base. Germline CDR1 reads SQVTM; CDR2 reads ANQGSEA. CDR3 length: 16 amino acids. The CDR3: CSVGGSGGLRSYEQYF. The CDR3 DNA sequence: TGCAGCGTCGGAGGGAGCGGGGGCCTCCGATCCTACGAGCAGTACTTC.

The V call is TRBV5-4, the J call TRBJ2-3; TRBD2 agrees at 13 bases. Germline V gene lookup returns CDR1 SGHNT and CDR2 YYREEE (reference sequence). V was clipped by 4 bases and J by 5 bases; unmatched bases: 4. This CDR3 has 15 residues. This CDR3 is CASSLLAGGGDTQYF. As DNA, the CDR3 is TGTGCCAGCAGCCTACTAGCGGGGGGGGGAGATACGCAGTATTTT.

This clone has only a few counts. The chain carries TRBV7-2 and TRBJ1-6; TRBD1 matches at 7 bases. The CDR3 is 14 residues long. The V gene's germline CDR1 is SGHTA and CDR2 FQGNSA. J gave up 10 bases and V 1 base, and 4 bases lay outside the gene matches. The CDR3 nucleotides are TGTGCCAGCAGCTTAGTGGGGACAGACTCACCCCTCCACTTT. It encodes CASSLVGTDSPLHF. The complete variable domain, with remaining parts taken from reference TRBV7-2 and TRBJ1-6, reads GAGVSQSPSNKVTEKGKDVELRCDPISGHTALYWYRQSLGQGLEFLIYFQGNSAPDKSGLPSDRFSAERTGGSVSTLTIQRTQQEDSAVYLCASSLVGTDSPLHFGNGTRLTVT.

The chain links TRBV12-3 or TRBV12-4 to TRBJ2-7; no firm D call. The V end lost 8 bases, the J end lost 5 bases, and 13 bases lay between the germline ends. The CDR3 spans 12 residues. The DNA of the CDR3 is TGTGCCAGCGCCAACTCGAGGAACGAGCAGTACTTC. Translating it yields CASANSRNEQYF.

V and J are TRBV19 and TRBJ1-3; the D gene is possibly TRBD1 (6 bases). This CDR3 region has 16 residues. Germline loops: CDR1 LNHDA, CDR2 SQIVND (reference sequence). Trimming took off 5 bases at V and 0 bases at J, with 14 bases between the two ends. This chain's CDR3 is CASSHQTGSSGNTIYF. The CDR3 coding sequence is TGTGCCAGTAGTCACCAGACAGGTAGCTCTGGAAACACCATATATTTT. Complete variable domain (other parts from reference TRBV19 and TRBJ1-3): DGGITQSPKYLFRKEGQNVTLSCEQNLNHDAMYWYRQDPGQGLRLIYYSQIVNDFQKGDIAEGYSVSREKKESFPLTVTSAQKNPTAFYLCASSHQTGSSGNTIYFGEGSWLTVV.

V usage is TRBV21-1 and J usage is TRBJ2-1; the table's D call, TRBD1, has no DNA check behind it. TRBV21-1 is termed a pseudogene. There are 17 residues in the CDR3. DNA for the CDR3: TGTGCCAGCAGCAAAGACGGCGGCAGGGGGTGTAAGGATGAGCAGTTCTTC. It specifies CASSKDGGRGCKDEQFF.

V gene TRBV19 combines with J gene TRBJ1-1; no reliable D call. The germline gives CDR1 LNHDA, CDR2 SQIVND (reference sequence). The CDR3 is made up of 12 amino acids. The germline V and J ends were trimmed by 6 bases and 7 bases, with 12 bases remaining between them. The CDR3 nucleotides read TGTGCCAGTAGCCGGGTAGTGGGTGAAGCTTTCTTT. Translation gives CASSRVVGEAFF.

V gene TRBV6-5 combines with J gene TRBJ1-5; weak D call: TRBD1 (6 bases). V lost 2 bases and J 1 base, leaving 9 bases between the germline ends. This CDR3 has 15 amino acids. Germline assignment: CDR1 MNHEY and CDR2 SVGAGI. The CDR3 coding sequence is TGTGCCAGCAGTTACGAGGGGGGGAGCAATCAGCCCCAGCATTTT. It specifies CASSYEGGSNQPQHF.

The CDR3, as DNA: TGCGCCAGCAGCCAAGCCTGGGAGAGGCCGAATCAGCCCCAGCATTTT. Translated, it gives CASSQAWERPNQPQHF. The chain links TRBV4-1 to TRBJ1-5, with unresolved D. The CDR3 consists of 16 residues. Trimming stripped 1 base from V and 4 bases from J, with 14 bases between. Germline values: CDR1 MGHRA, CDR2 YSYEKL.

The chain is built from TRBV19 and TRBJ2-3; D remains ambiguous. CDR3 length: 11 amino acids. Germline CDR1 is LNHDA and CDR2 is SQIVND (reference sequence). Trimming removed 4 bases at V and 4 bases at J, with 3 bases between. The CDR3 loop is CASSSADTQYF. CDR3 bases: TGTGCCAGTAGTAGCGCAGATACGCAGTATTTT.

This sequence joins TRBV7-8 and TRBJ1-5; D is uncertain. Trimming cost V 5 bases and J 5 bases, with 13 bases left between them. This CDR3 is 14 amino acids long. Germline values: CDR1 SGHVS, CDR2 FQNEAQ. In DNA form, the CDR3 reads TGTGCCAGCAGCCCTGAGGAGGGAGATCAGCCCCAGCATTTT. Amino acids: CASSPEEGDQPQHF.

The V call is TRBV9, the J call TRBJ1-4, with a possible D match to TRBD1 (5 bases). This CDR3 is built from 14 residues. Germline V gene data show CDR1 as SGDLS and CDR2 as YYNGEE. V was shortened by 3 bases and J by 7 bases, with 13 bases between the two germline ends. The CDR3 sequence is CASSARGTVEKLFF. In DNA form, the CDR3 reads TGTGCCAGCAGCGCAAGGGGAACGGTTGAAAAACTGTTTTTT.

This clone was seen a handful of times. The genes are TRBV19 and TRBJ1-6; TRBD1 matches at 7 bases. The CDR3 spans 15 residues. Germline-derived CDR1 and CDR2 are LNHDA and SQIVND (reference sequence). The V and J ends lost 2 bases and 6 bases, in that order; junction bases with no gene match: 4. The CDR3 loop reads CASSISDRPNSPLHF. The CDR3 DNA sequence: TGTGCCAGTAGTATATCGGACAGGCCTAATTCACCCCTCCACTTT.

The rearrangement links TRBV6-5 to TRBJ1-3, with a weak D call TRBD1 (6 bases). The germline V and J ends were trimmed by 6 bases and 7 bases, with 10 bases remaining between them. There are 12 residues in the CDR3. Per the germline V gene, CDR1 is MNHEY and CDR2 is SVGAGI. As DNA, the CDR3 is TGTGCCAGCAGCCAAGGGGGTAACACCATATATTTT. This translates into CASSQGGNTIYF.

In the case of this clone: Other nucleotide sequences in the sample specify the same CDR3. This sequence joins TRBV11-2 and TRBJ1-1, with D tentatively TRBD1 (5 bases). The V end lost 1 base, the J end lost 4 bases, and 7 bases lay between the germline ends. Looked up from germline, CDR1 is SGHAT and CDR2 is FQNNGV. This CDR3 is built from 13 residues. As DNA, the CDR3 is TGTGCCAGCAGCTTAGTGGGGGGCACTGAAGCTTTCTTT. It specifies CASSLVGGTEAFF.

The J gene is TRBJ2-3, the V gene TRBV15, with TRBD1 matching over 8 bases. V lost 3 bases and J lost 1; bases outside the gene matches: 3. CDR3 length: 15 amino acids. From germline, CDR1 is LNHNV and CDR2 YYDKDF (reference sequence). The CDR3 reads CATSRVTGGTDTQYF. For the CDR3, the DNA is TGTGCCACCAGCAGGGTGACAGGGGGCACAGATACGCAGTATTTT.

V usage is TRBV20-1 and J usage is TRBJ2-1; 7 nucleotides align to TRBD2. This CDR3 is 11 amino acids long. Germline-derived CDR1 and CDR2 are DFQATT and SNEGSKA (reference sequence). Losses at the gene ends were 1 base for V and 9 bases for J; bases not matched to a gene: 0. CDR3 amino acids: CSARGGGEQFF. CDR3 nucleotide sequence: TGCAGTGCTAGAGGGGGGGGTGAGCAGTTCTTC.

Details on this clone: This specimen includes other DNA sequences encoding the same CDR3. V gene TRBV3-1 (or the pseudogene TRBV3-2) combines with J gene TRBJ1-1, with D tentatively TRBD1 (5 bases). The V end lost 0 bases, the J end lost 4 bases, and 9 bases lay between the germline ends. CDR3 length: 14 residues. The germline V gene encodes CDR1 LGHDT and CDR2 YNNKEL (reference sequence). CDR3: CASSQEGGGTEAFF. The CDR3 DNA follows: TGTGCCAGCAGCCAAGAGGGCGGGGGCACTGAAGCTTTCTTT.

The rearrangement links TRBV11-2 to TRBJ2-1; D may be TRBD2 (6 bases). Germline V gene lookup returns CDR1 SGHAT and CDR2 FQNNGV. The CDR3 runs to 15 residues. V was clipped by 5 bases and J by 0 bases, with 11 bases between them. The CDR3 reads CASSPGLGSYNEQFF. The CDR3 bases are TGTGCCAGCAGCCCGGGACTGGGCTCCTACAATGAGCAGTTCTTC.

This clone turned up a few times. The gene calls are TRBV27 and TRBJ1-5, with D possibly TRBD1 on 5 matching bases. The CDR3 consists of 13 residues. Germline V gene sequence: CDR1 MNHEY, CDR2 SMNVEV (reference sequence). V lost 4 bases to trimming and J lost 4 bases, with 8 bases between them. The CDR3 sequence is CASSWGGNQPQHF. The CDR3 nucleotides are TGTGCCAGCAGTTGGGGGGGTAATCAGCCCCAGCATTTT.

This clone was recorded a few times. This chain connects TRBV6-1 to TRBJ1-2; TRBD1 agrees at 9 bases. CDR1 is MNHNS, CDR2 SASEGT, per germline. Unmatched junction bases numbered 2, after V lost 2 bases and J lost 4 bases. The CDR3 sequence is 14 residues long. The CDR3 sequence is CASSEQGQGYGYTF. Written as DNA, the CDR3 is TGTGCCAGCAGTGAACAGGGACAGGGCTATGGCTACACCTTC.

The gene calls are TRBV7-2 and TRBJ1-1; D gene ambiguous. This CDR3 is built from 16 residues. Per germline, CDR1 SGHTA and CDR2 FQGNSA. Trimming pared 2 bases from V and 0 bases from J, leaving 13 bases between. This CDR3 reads CASSLFRTLMNTEAFF. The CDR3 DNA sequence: TGTGCCAGCAGCTTATTCAGAACCCTCATGAACACTGAAGCTTTCTTT.

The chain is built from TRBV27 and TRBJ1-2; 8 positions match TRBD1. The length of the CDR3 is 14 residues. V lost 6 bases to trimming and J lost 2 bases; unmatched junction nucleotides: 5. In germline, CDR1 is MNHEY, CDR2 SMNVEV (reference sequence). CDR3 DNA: TGTGCCAGCAGCCGACAGGGGCCCAACTATGGCTACACCTTC. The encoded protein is CASSRQGPNYGYTF.